The T cell receptor beta chain under discussion was sequenced for a study of blood T cells in healthy people across ages. A second roughly 6 to 12 cycle PCR used barcoded and J-beta primers. In TCRdb, the 5' RACE reads were re-called with MiXCR into one record per CDR3 protein. The sample carries 750,000 to 950,000 distinct CDR3 sequences, approximately 24% recorded once. The V gene end was trimmed by 0 bases and the J gene end by 3 bases; junction bases not matched to a gene: 1. The CDR3 contains 17 residues. Germline V gene sequence: CDR1 SGDLS, CDR2 YYNGEE. Ranging in age from roughly 6 to 95, the donors were healthy Caucasian individuals from Russia. Roughly 10 milliliters of peripheral blood were drawn from each donor. These data also formed part of another study, on T cells of mothers and their children. In that study: From each mother came over 8.5 million TCR beta CDR3 reads, and from each child came around 2.7 million. The overlap seen between related mothers and children slightly exceeded that of unrelated pairs, though not significantly.

The chain has TRBV9 and TRBJ2-1; 15 bases map to TRBD2. Material: blood. The TCR comes from a boy aged 5-17 years in good health. In DNA, the CDR3 is TGTGCCAGCAGCGTAGGGACTAGCGGGGGGGGCTACAATGAGCAGTTCTTC. This sequence encodes CASSVGTSGGGYNEQFF.